This TCR beta chain derives from a study of OX40 agonist ivuxolimab in advanced cancers. Study outcomes and limitations: Patients who responded partially at 0.1-3.0 mg/kg showed clonal expansion ranking among the lowest.

With respect to this clone: Antigen specificity is unknown.

This table comes from immunoSEQ multiplex PCR, and its TCRdb copy is limited to in-frame clones, with some not included. The repertoire holds fewer than 70,000 clones, approximately 86% seen once, with about 2.7% in the top ten. The CDR3 is made up of 14 amino acids. The germline gives CDR1 GTSNPN, CDR2 SVGIG (reference sequence). Trimming took off 4 bases at V and 5 bases at J, with 17 bases between the two ends. The rearrangement joins TRBV30 to TRBJ1-2; a weak D match, TRBD1 (5 bases). The clonotype was recovered from an adult with an advanced solid tumor such as melanoma, head and neck, liver or kidney cancer. Here the sequenced sample was CD4+ or CD8+ T cells sorted from blood, taken in a trial of the OX40 agonist ivuxolimab. The DNA for the CDR3 is TGTGCCTGGAACATGAAGGGGTTCGGGTATGGCTACACCTTC. Encoded protein: CAWNMKGFGYGYTF. The variable domain in full, completed from reference TRBV30 and TRBJ1-2, reads SQTIHQWPATLVQPVGSPLSLECTVEGTSNPNLYWYRQAAGRGLQLLFYSVGIGQISSEVPQNLSASRPQDRQFILSSKKLLLSDSGFYLCAWNMKGFGYGYTFGSGTRLTVV.